Shown below are 14 T cell receptor beta chains from a single sample sequenced in a study of cytomegalovirus exposure and HLA in healthy donors. PCR primers comprised 60 Vbeta and 13 Jbeta primers. Data came from immunoSEQ multiplex PCR; TCRdb stores just in-frame clones and leaves some out. The sample shows about 170,000 clones, roughly 80% of them seen only once. The sequencing input was PBMCs. These receptors originate from a male donor in good health and CMV-seronegative.

The V gene is TRBV7-2, the J gene TRBJ1-5, with TRBD1 as a possible D gene (5 bases). Germline CDR1 and CDR2: SGHTA and FQGNSA. The CDR3 extends over 15 amino acids. Trimming pared 2 bases from V and 5 bases from J, leaving 13 bases between. The CDR3 reads CASSLLALGDQPQHF. In DNA, the CDR3 is TGTGCCAGCAGCTTACTGGCTTTAGGGGATCAGCCCCAGCATTTT.

This clone is a singleton in its sample. The chain couples TRBV5-1 to TRBJ2-5, with 8 bases matching TRBD2. J lost 7 bases, V lost 1 base, and 15 bases had no gene match. CDR3 length: 17 residues. CDR1 SGHRS and CDR2 YFSETQ come from the germline V gene. For the CDR3, the DNA is TGCGCCAGCAGCTTGCTTCCGAGCGGGGGATCAATCGGGACCCAGTACTTC. Protein sequence: CASSLLPSGGSIGTQYF.

The gene calls are TRBV4-1 and TRBJ2-1; D is possibly TRBD1 (5 bases). Germline V gene sequence: CDR1 MGHRA, CDR2 YSYEKL. V was clipped by 1 base and J by 5 bases, with 27 bases between them. This CDR3 contains 20 residues. CDR3 DNA: TGCGCCAGCAGCCAAGGGGTCCAGGGAAACGTTTGGAGAAAAAACAATGAGCAGTTCTTC. Protein product: CASSQGVQGNVWRKNNEQFF.

With regard to this clone: One junction end does not reproduce the germline sequence, and a read error may be involved. The sample contains more than one DNA sequence encoding this CDR3. The chain combines TRBV13 with TRBJ2-7; 10 bases match TRBD1. Germline CDR1 reads PRHDT; CDR2 reads FYEKMQ (reference sequence). This CDR3 comprises 15 residues. CDR3 region: CASSAGTGAPYEQYF. The CDR3 DNA reads as TGCGCCAGCAGCGCCGGGACAGGGGCCCCCTACGAGCAGTACTTC.

This chain links TRBV6-5 with TRBJ1-2, with 7 bases matching TRBD1. The CDR3 runs to 12 residues. V lost 6 bases, J lost 7 bases, and 5 bases stayed unmatched. CDR1 and CDR2 from the germline V gene are MNHEY and SVGAGI. The CDR3 bases are TGTGCCAGCAGCCGACAGGGCGGTGGCTACACCTTC. Its translation: CASSRQGGGYTF.

The chain recombines TRBV5-8 with TRBJ2-6, with D maybe TRBD2 (5 bases). CDR1 and CDR2 (germline): SGHTS, YDEGEE. The V gene lost 1 base and the J gene lost 3 bases, with 11 bases spanning the gap. This CDR3 spans 16 amino acids. The DNA of the CDR3 is TGTGCCAGCAGCTTGTCCCCGGGGAGTGGGGCCAACGTCCTGACTTTC. This sequence encodes CASSLSPGSGANVLTF.

As regards this clone: Other DNA sequences in the same sample also yield this CDR3. J is TRBJ1-2 and V is TRBV4-1, with D perhaps TRBD1 (6 bases). The CDR3 spans 14 residues. The ends were cut back, 1 base at V and 2 bases at J, with 8 bases in the middle. Germline V gives CDR1 MGHRA, CDR2 YSYEKL. CDR3 region: CASSQGTANYGYTF. The DNA for the CDR3 is TGCGCCAGCAGCCAAGGGACAGCCAACTATGGCTACACCTTC.

This chain joins TRBV7-2 and TRBJ1-2, with D unclear. Trimming took 2 bases from V and 8 from J, leaving 15 bases between them. CDR1 and CDR2 (germline): SGHTA, FQGNSA. The CDR3 has 14 amino acids. The CDR3 is CASSLLSHAEGYTF. DNA of the CDR3: TGTGCCAGCAGCTTACTGTCCCATGCCGAGGGCTACACCTTC.

The chain is built from TRBV15 and TRBJ1-1; TRBD1 aligns across 7 bases. V shed 5 bases, J shed 6 bases, and the junction held 6 bases outside the gene matches. Germline loops: CDR1 LNHNV, CDR2 YYDKDF (reference sequence). The CDR3 loop spans 13 amino acids. The CDR3 spells CATSRNRGAEAFF. The DNA for the CDR3 is TGTGCCACCAGCCGGAACAGGGGTGCTGAAGCTTTCTTT.

The J gene is TRBJ1-2, the V gene TRBV29-1; a weak D match, TRBD1 (6 bases). The V gene's germline CDR1 is SQVTM and CDR2 ANQGSEA. V lost 6 bases and J 0 bases, leaving 8 bases between the germline ends. The CDR3 has 12 residues. CDR3 sequence (DNA): TGCAGCGTCTGGACAGCTAACTATGGCTACACCTTC. This encodes CSVWTANYGYTF. The full variable domain, with the rest looked up from reference TRBV29-1 and TRBJ1-2, is SAVISQKPSRDICQRGTSLTIQCQVDSQVTMMFWYRQQPGQSLTLIATANQGSEATYESGFVIDKFPISRPNLTFSTLTVSNMSPEDSSIYLCSVWTANYGYTFGSGTRLTVV.

This clone was detected a few times. This sample includes further DNA sequences coding for the same CDR3. V gene TRBV7-9 combines with J gene TRBJ2-7; weak D call: TRBD1 (5 bases). The CDR3 has 13 amino acids. Germline CDR1 is SEHNR and CDR2 is FQNEAQ (reference sequence). Trimming left V 5 bases short and J 0 bases short, with 8 bases between. CDR3 bases: TGTGCCAGCAGCAGAGACAGCTCCTACGAGCAGTACTTC. It yields the protein CASSRDSSYEQYF.

The chain carries TRBV5-4 and TRBJ1-3; TRBD1 might be the D (6 bases). Germline V gene sequence: CDR1 SGHNT, CDR2 YYREEE (reference sequence). Trimming shortened V by 0 bases and J by 3 bases, and 19 bases separated the two germline ends. The CDR3 runs to 18 residues. CDR3 in amino acids: CASSLAIGGGESGNTIYF. CDR3 bases: TGTGCCAGCAGCTTGGCAATCGGAGGGGGGGAAAGTGGAAACACCATATATTTT.

The CDR3 sequence: CASSPLSRDRGKNSYEQYF. CDR3 nucleotides: TGTGCCAGCAGTCCACTCTCTCGAGACAGGGGTAAAAACTCCTACGAGCAGTACTTC. This rearrangement joins TRBV11-2 to TRBJ2-7; TRBD1 matches 8 bases. V trimming: 6 bases; J trimming: 0 bases; junction bases outside the gene matches: 19. Germline CDR1 reads SGHAT; CDR2 reads FQNNGV. The CDR3 spans 19 residues.

This chain joins TRBV6-6 and TRBJ1-5; D remains ambiguous. Between the trimmed V and J ends, which lost 0 bases and 4 bases, there was a span of 10 bases. Germline loops: CDR1 MNHNY, CDR2 SVGAGI (reference sequence). CDR3 length equals 15 residues. The CDR3 here is CASSYSLGGNQPQHF. The CDR3 DNA follows: TGTGCCAGCAGTTACTCGTTAGGAGGTAATCAGCCCCAGCATTTT.